This TCR beta chain was profiled in a study of spatial heterogeneity in lung cancer. The wider study: Detection of beta-chain sequences consistently exceeded that of alpha-chain sequences. Averaged across combinations, each unique TCR and UMI pairing appeared more than ten times in raw reads, which were uncorrected.

A unique molecular identifier was carried by every single TCR cDNA molecule. TCRdb reprocessed the 5' RACE reads via MiXCR and lists one record per CDR3 protein. Altogether 40,000 to 50,000 distinct CDR3 sequences are present, roughly 13% being singletons, with the ten largest covering 55% to 70%. This clonotype showed up just a few times. Documented time point: sample taken at primary tumor resection. The authors sequenced whole RNA from tumor, nontumor lung or frozen PBMC without sorting. V lost 10 bases and J 6 bases, leaving 18 bases between the germline ends. Per germline, CDR1 SNHLY and CDR2 FYNNEI. This CDR3 has 14 residues.

This chain uses TRBV2 with TRBJ2-2; a possible D gene is TRBD1 (5 bases). The source of this sequence is a male donor with early-stage non-small cell lung cancer. The sample here was PBMCs, taken at surgery. CDR3 sequence reads: CATTVNPVAGELFF. CDR3 DNA: TGTGCCACGACAGTTAACCCCGTAGCCGGGGAGCTGTTTTTT.